Described below is a single TCR beta chain sequence and its context. These data belong to a study of blood T cell repertoires in COVID-19. Repertoires were generated with immunoSEQ multiplex PCR, while TCRdb's copy carries only in-frame clones and drops some. Seen here are around 150,000 clones, approximately 79% observed once, and the top ten hold roughly 6.4%. The CDR3 length is 15 residues. Germline V gene lookup returns CDR1 SGHNT and CDR2 YYREEE (reference sequence). V lost 4 bases and J lost 2; bases outside the gene matches: 6. Sequencing was carried out using peripheral blood. V gene TRBV5-4 combines with J gene TRBJ2-7, with 10 nucleotides matching TRBD1. The receptor's source is a woman aged 40 to 50 with COVID-19, enrolled during active disease. The CDR3 loop is CASSADRGGTYEQYF. The CDR3, as DNA: TGTGCCAGCAGCGCGGACAGGGGGGGAACCTACGAGCAGTACTTC.